The rows below give T cell receptor beta chains drawn from one sample of a study of blood T cell repertoires in COVID-19. Sequencing was performed with immunoSEQ multiplex PCR; in TCRdb, only in-frame clones are kept and a portion is missing. The table records 110,000 to 150,000 clones, around 83% of them present only once. Source material: peripheral blood. The source of these receptors is a man between 60 and 75 years old with active or convalescent COVID-19. Each CDR3 is given with its conserved first and last residue. D genes are given only for firm matches. The size of a clone is reported for some rows only, either as once, few or many, or as a class for expanded clones.

J gene: TRBJ2-2
clone size: -
D gene: -
V gene: TRBV4-3
CDR3 protein: CASSLWTENTGELFF
CDR3 DNA: TGCGCCAGCAGCCTCTGGACAGAGAACACCGGGGAGCTGTTTTTT

J gene: TRBJ1-1
clone size: -
D gene: TRBD1
V gene: TRBV27
CDR3 protein: CASSTWTGYGTEAFF
CDR3 DNA: TGTGCCAGCAGTACCTGGACAGGGTATGGGACTGAAGCTTTCTTT

J gene: TRBJ1-2
clone size: few
D gene: -
V gene: TRBV25-1
CDR3 protein: CASSAGSIGYGYTF
CDR3 DNA: TGTGCCAGCAGTGCAGGGTCTATCGGCTATGGCTACACCTTC

J gene: TRBJ2-1
clone size: -
D gene: TRBD2
V gene: TRBV9
CDR3 protein: CASSVLADNEQFF
CDR3 DNA: TGTGCCAGCAGCGTACTAGCGGACAATGAGCAGTTCTTC

J gene: TRBJ1-2
clone size: -
D gene: -
V gene: TRBV5-4
CDR3 protein: CASSLTNGLTAGGYTF
CDR3 DNA: TGTGCCAGCAGCTTAACAAACGGGCTCACCGCGGGAGGCTACACCTTC

J gene: TRBJ2-1
clone size: -
D gene: -
V gene: TRBV10-1
CDR3 protein: CASSRTGFSYNEQFF
CDR3 DNA: TGCGCCAGCAGCCGAACAGGTTTTTCCTACAATGAGCAGTTCTTC

J gene: TRBJ1-2
clone size: -
D gene: -
V gene: TRBV9
CDR3 protein: CASSVGDTTYGYTF
CDR3 DNA: TGTGCCAGCAGCGTAGGGGACACAACCTATGGCTACACCTTC

J gene: TRBJ2-5
clone size: -
D gene: TRBD2
V gene: TRBV11-3
CDR3 protein: CASSTRLAGYQETQYF
CDR3 DNA: TGTGCCAGCAGCACTCGACTAGCGGGGTACCAAGAGACCCAGTACTTC

J gene: TRBJ2-3
clone size: -
D gene: TRBD2
V gene: TRBV4-1
CDR3 protein: CASSQDIVLAGPVEDTQYF
CDR3 DNA: TGCGCCAGCAGCCAAGATATTGTACTAGCGGGGCCTGTTGAAGATACGCAGTATTTT

J gene: TRBJ1-1
clone size: once
D gene: -
V gene: TRBV28
CDR3 protein: CASSLSLGIGSGAFF
CDR3 DNA: TGTGCCAGCAGTCTCTCCCTCGGTATTGGAAGCGGAGCTTTCTTT

J gene: TRBJ2-1
clone size: -
D gene: -
V gene: TRBV11-3
CDR3 protein: CASSLATRTPPFF
CDR3 DNA: TGTGCCAGCAGCTTAGCGACTAGGACCCCGCCGTTCTTC

J gene: TRBJ2-2
clone size: -
D gene: -
V gene: TRBV14
CDR3 protein: CASSSRGGGELFF
CDR3 DNA: TGTGCCAGCAGCTCCCGAGGGGGCGGGGAGCTGTTTTTT

J gene: TRBJ1-1
clone size: -
D gene: -
V gene: TRBV11-2
CDR3 protein: CASSLVQTTEAFF
CDR3 DNA: TGTGCCAGCAGCTTAGTTCAGACAACTGAAGCTTTCTTT

J gene: TRBJ2-3
clone size: -
D gene: TRBD2
V gene: TRBV11-3
CDR3 protein: CASSPGLNVGKDTQYF
CDR3 DNA: TGTGCCAGCAGCCCGGGACTAAACGTCGGTAAAGATACGCAGTATTTT

J gene: TRBJ1-1
clone size: -
D gene: TRBD1
V gene: TRBV7-2
CDR3 protein: CASSGKGTGGGTEAFF
CDR3 DNA: TGTGCCAGCAGCGGGAAAGGGACAGGGGGTGGCACTGAAGCTTTCTTT

J gene: TRBJ1-6
clone size: -
D gene: -
V gene: TRBV5-1
CDR3 protein: CASSLEAGNNSPLHF
CDR3 DNA: TGCGCCAGCAGCTTGGAGGCAGGGAATAATTCACCCCTCCACTTT

J gene: TRBJ2-7
clone size: -
D gene: -
V gene: TRBV3-1/TRBV3-2
CDR3 protein: CASSRADTPYEQYF
CDR3 DNA: TGTGCCAGCAGCCGGGCAGACACCCCCTACGAGCAGTACTTC

J gene: TRBJ2-2
clone size: -
D gene: TRBD1
V gene: TRBV7-2
CDR3 protein: CASRSGTGNTGELFF
CDR3 DNA: TGTGCCAGCAGGTCCGGGACAGGGAACACCGGGGAGCTGTTTTTT

J gene: TRBJ2-7
clone size: -
D gene: TRBD1
V gene: TRBV7-9
CDR3 protein: CAGTGTGSYEQYF
CDR3 DNA: TGTGCCGGCACCGGGACAGGATCCTACGAGCAGTACTTC

J gene: TRBJ1-3
clone size: -
D gene: -
V gene: TRBV18
CDR3 protein: CASSPQRGAGNTIYF
CDR3 DNA: TGTGCCAGCTCACCACAACGGGGGGCTGGAAACACCATATATTTT

J gene: TRBJ2-1
clone size: -
D gene: TRBD1
V gene: TRBV11-3
CDR3 protein: CASSLGSGDRFDYNEQFF
CDR3 DNA: TGTGCCAGCAGCTTAGGCTCGGGGGACAGGTTCGATTACAATGAGCAGTTCTTC

J gene: TRBJ2-7
clone size: -
D gene: -
V gene: TRBV5-1
CDR3 protein: CASSSFTTTYEQYF
CDR3 DNA: TGCGCCAGCTCCTCCTTCACTACGACCTACGAGCAGTACTTC

J gene: TRBJ2-1
clone size: once
D gene: TRBD2
V gene: TRBV11-2
CDR3 protein: CASSEPGLVYNEQFF
CDR3 DNA: TGTGCCAGCAGCGAACCGGGACTAGTCTACAATGAGCAGTTCTTC

J gene: TRBJ1-1
clone size: once
D gene: -
V gene: TRBV11-3
CDR3 protein: CASSPYGLQGTEAFF
CDR3 DNA: TGTGCCAGCAGCCCCTATGGATTGCAGGGCACTGAAGCTTTCTTT

J gene: TRBJ1-2
clone size: -
D gene: -
V gene: TRBV16
CDR3 protein: CASSFGQPNGYGYTF
CDR3 DNA: TGTGCCAGCAGCTTCGGACAGCCCAACGGGTATGGCTACACCTTC

J gene: TRBJ1-5
clone size: -
D gene: -
V gene: TRBV12-5
CDR3 protein: CASGSPDQPQHF
CDR3 DNA: TGTGCTAGTGGTTCCCCTGATCAGCCCCAGCATTTT

J gene: TRBJ2-1
clone size: -
D gene: TRBD2
V gene: TRBV4-1
CDR3 protein: CASSQDTSGRKEQFF
CDR3 DNA: TGCGCCAGCAGCCAAGATACTAGCGGGAGAAAGGAGCAGTTCTTC

J gene: TRBJ1-1
clone size: -
D gene: -
V gene: TRBV6-5
CDR3 protein: CATSPDIRNTEAFF
CDR3 DNA: TGTGCCACCTCCCCGGACATTAGGAACACTGAAGCTTTCTTT

J gene: TRBJ2-3
clone size: -
D gene: -
V gene: TRBV2
CDR3 protein: CASSQGSTDTQYF
CDR3 DNA: TGTGCCAGCTCACAGGGATCCACAGATACGCAGTATTTT

J gene: TRBJ2-5
clone size: once
D gene: TRBD1
V gene: TRBV18
CDR3 protein: CASSPPTGGRETQYF
CDR3 DNA: TGTGCCAGCTCACCACCAACAGGGGGCCGGGAGACCCAGTACTTC

J gene: TRBJ1-1
clone size: -
D gene: -
V gene: TRBV9
CDR3 protein: CASSVAGSMNTEAFF
CDR3 DNA: TGTGCCAGCAGCGTAGCGGGGAGCATGAACACTGAAGCTTTCTTT

J gene: TRBJ2-1
clone size: few
D gene: TRBD2
V gene: TRBV11-3
CDR3 protein: CASSFEAGGYYNEQFF
CDR3 DNA: TGTGCCAGCAGCTTCGAGGCGGGGGGCTACTACAATGAGCAGTTCTTC

J gene: TRBJ2-3
clone size: -
D gene: TRBD2
V gene: TRBV24-1
CDR3 protein: CATSDSPRGEDTQYF
CDR3 DNA: TGTGCCACCAGTGATTCGCCCCGGGGGGAAGATACGCAGTATTTT

J gene: TRBJ1-3
clone size: few
D gene: -
V gene: TRBV21-1
CDR3 protein: CASSKGLDPEGTIYF
CDR3 DNA: TGTGCCAGCAGCAAAGGGCTCGATCCCGAGGGCACCATATATTTT

J gene: TRBJ2-4
clone size: -
D gene: -
V gene: TRBV6-5
CDR3 protein: CASSLDSSKNIQYF
CDR3 DNA: TGTGCCAGCAGTCTAGACAGCTCCAAAAACATTCAGTACTTC

J gene: TRBJ2-1
clone size: -
D gene: TRBD1
V gene: TRBV7-9
CDR3 protein: CASSLARGRGNEQFF
CDR3 DNA: TGTGCCAGCAGCTTAGCCAGGGGGCGTGGGAATGAGCAGTTCTTC

J gene: TRBJ2-3
clone size: -
D gene: -
V gene: TRBV7-6
CDR3 protein: CASSLSGDTQYF
CDR3 DNA: TGTGCCAGCAGCCTCTCGGGGGATACGCAGTATTTT

J gene: TRBJ1-2
clone size: -
D gene: -
V gene: TRBV29-1
CDR3 protein: CSVEDGGADYGYTF
CDR3 DNA: TGCAGCGTTGAAGATGGGGGGGCGGACTATGGCTACACCTTC

J gene: TRBJ1-1
clone size: -
D gene: TRBD1
V gene: TRBV10-2
CDR3 protein: CASNRNRGNTEAFF
CDR3 DNA: TGCGCCAGCAATAGAAACAGGGGGAACACTGAAGCTTTCTTT